This is a list of T cell receptor beta chains from one sample in a study of CXCR3-negative and CXCR3-positive naive CD8 T cells. TCRdb reanalyzed the 5' RACE reads, giving one entry per CDR3 protein sequence and no DNA. The sample table sets out about 89,000 distinct CDR3 sequences. Source material: naive CXCR3+ CD8+ T cells from blood. The receptors derive from a human donor in good health. Some clones in this sample may be carry-over from other donors' samples. Both conserved end residues are part of each CDR3.

>TRBV6-4|TRBJ2-1
CASSGGGDYNEQFF
>TRBV4-3|TRBJ1-1
CASSQGGVTEAFF
>TRBV6-5|TRBJ1-1
CASSYLGEGSRLNTEAFF
>TRBV6-2/TRBV6-3|TRBJ2-7
CASRYTPQALNEQYF
>TRBV21-1|TRBJ1-2
CASSKEPGRGYTF
>TRBV20-1|TRBJ2-1
CSARISRDLWSTNEQFF
>TRBV28|TRBJ2-7
CASSSTDRGLSYEQYF
>TRBV5-4|TRBJ2-5
CASSSRSLGETQYF
>TRBV4-3|TRBJ2-7
CASSQARSASYEQYF
>TRBV21-1|TRBJ2-7
CASSEGQGEYPYEQYF
>TRBV27|TRBJ2-7
CASSLSGPDLGYEQYF
>TRBV12-3/TRBV12-4|TRBJ1-1
CASSDRDRGRTEAFF
>TRBV28|TRBJ2-7
CASSLSGLEYF
>TRBV3-1|TRBJ2-7
CASSQRHYEQYF
>TRBV15|TRBJ2-5
CATSRDWEGDQETQYF
>TRBV13|TRBJ1-4
CASSSDRAVELFF
>TRBV29-1|TRBJ2-1
CSADGGFGNEQFF
>TRBV28|TRBJ2-3
CASSSNRVITDTQYF
>TRBV4-2|TRBJ1-5
CASSHRDRDYSNQPQHF
>TRBV23-1|TRBJ2-2
CASSPADRVAGELFF
>TRBV7-9|TRBJ1-2
CASSDAGASYGYTF
>TRBV7-9|TRBJ2-7
CASSWGTGIEQYF
>TRBV12-3/TRBV12-4|TRBJ2-1
CASSSPGGDIRGEQFF
>TRBV28|TRBJ2-3
CASSLWTSGGPTDTQYF
>TRBV12-3/TRBV12-4|TRBJ2-5
CASTQWPQQETQYF
>TRBV28|TRBJ2-3
CASSGITSGRAGDTQYF
>TRBV7-8|TRBJ2-7
CASSPTGLSYEQYF
>TRBV2|TRBJ2-1
CASFIAGGPRNEQFF
>TRBV29-1|TRBJ2-1
CSVEGTSFNEQFF
>TRBV14|TRBJ1-4
CASSTLANEKLFF
>TRBV4-3|TRBJ1-2
CASSQETGTYGYTF
>TRBV29-1|TRBJ2-7
CSVGTGGYEQYF
>TRBV13|TRBJ2-5
CASSPGLDQETQYF
>TRBV29-1|TRBJ2-7
CSVVSQSSYEQYF
>TRBV28|TRBJ2-1
CASTGETYNEQFF
>TRBV6-6|TRBJ2-1
CASSYLTGLGNEQFF
>TRBV19|TRBJ2-2
CASSEGLADTGELFF
>TRBV12-3/TRBV12-4|TRBJ2-7
CASSLALREQYF
>TRBV29-1|TRBJ2-5
CSVEGQTYQETQYF
>TRBV14|TRBJ1-4
CASSQGAGQWGAEKLFF
>TRBV29-1|TRBJ1-1
CSVPVGHNEHTEAFF
>TRBV5-6|TRBJ1-1
CASSFQTNTEAFF
>TRBV7-6|TRBJ1-1
CASSTGQMNTEAFF
>TRBV25-1|TRBJ1-3
CASSDRVTGNTIYF
>TRBV9|TRBJ2-1
CASSVGRQELYNEQFF